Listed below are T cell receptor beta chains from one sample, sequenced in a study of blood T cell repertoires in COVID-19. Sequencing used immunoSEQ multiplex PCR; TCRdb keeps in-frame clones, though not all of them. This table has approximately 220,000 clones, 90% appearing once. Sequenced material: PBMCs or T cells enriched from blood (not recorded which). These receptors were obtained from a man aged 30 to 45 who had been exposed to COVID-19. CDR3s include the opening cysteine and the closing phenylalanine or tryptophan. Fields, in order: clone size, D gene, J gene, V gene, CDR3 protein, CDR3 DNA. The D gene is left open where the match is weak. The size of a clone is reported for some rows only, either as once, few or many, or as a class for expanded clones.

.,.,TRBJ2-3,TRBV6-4,CASSDRGRTYTDTQYF,TGTGCCAGCAGTGACAGGGGCCGGACATACACAGATACGCAGTATTTT
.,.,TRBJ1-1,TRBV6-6,CASNPARGVVGTEAFF,TGTGCCAGCAACCCAGCCAGGGGAGTTGTGGGAACTGAAGCTTTCTTT
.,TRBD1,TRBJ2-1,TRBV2,CASRRTGGINEQFF,TGTGCCAGCAGGAGGACAGGGGGGATTAATGAGCAGTTCTTC
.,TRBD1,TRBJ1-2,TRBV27,CASSSPGTGGVGGYTF,TGTGCCAGCAGTTCGCCCGGGACAGGCGGCGTGGGTGGCTACACCTTC
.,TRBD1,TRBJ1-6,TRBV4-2,CASSRGGGQGPSPLHF,TGTGCCAGCAGCCGTGGGGGGGGACAGGGGCCTTCACCCCTCCACTTT
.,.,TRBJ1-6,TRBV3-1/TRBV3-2,CASSQNINSPLHF,TGTGCCAGCAGCCAAAACATTAATTCACCCCTCCACTTT
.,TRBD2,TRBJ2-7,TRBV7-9,CASSLQAGGIEQYF,TGTGCCAGCAGCTTACAAGCGGGGGGGATTGAGCAGTACTTC
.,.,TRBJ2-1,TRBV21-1,CASSTRGQGIEQFF,TGTGCCAGCAGCACCCGAGGACAGGGGATAGAGCAGTTCTTC
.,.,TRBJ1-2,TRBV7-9,CASRPRDWNNYGYTF,TGTGCCAGCAGACCCAGGGATTGGAATAACTATGGCTACACCTTC
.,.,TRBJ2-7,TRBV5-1,CASSSQGGSYEQYF,TGCGCCAGCAGCTCCCAGGGGGGCTCCTACGAGCAGTACTTC
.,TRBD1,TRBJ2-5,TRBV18,CASRRGTGGVETQYF,TGTGCCAGCCGCCGAGGGACAGGAGGGGTGGAGACCCAGTACTTC
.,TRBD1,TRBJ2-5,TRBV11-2,CASTGTAQETQYF,TGTGCCAGCACCGGGACAGCACAAGAGACCCAGTACTTC
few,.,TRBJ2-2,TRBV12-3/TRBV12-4,CASSFWGGGELFF,TGTGCCAGCAGTTTCTGGGGAGGCGGGGAGCTGTTTTTT
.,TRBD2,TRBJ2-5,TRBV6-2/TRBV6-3,CASSAGLAGDFQETQYF,TGTGCCAGCAGCGCCGGACTAGCGGGGGACTTCCAAGAGACCCAGTACTTC
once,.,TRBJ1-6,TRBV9,CASSVEDRHSPLHF,TGTGCCAGCAGCGTAGAGGACAGACATTCACCCCTCCACTTT
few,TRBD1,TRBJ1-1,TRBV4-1,CASSQDTGTANTEAFF,TGCGCCAGCAGCCAAGATACTGGGACAGCGAACACTGAAGCTTTCTTT
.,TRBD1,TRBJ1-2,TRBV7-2,CASSLSTGAQGYTF,TGTGCCAGCAGCTTATCGACAGGGGCCCAAGGCTACACCTTC
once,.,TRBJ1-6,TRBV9,CASSVGADYNSPLHF,TGTGCCAGCAGCGTAGGTGCAGACTATAATTCACCCCTCCACTTT
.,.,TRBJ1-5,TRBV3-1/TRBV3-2,CASSQERRVGQPQHF,TGTGCCAGCAGCCAAGAACGCAGGGTTGGTCAGCCCCAGCATTTT
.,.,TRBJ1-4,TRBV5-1,CASSLGQALNEKLFF,TGCGCCAGCAGCTTGGGCCAGGCGCTTAATGAAAAACTGTTTTTT
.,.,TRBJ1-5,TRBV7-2,CASSLGLTAYSNQPQHF,TGTGCCAGCAGCTTAGGGCTGACAGCCTATAGCAATCAGCCCCAGCATTTT
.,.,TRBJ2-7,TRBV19,CASSISTNSYEQYF,TGTGCCAGTAGTATCAGCACTAACTCCTACGAGCAGTACTTC
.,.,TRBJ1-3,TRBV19,CASTRGGSSGNTIYF,TGTGCCAGTACGAGGGGAGGTTCATCTGGAAACACCATATATTTT
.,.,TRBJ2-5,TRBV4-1,CASSPGSSYQETQYF,TGCGCCAGCAGCCCAGGCAGTTCGTACCAAGAGACCCAGTACTTC
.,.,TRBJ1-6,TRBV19,CASSPRGSSYNSPLHF,TGTGCCAGTAGTCCTCGCGGGAGCTCCTATAATTCACCCCTCCACTTT
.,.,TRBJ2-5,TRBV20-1,CSARVVGTQYF,TGCAGTGCTAGAGTGGTCGGGACCCAGTACTTC
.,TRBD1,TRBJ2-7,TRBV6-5,CASSYSRTGVVSEQYF,TGTGCCAGCAGTTACTCGAGGACAGGGGTTGTTTCCGAGCAGTACTTC
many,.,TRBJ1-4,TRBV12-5,CASGLVRTAPNEKLFF,TGTGCTAGTGGTTTGGTGAGGACAGCCCCGAATGAAAAACTGTTTTTT
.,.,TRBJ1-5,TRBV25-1,CASSTYQAHQPQHF,TGTGCCAGCAGTACGTACCAGGCACATCAGCCCCAGCATTTT
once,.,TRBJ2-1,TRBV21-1,CASTATHLKHNEQFF,TGTGCCAGCACTGCAACCCACCTTAAGCACAATGAGCAGTTCTTC
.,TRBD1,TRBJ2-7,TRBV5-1,CASMASQGALHEQYF,TGCGCCAGCATGGCTTCACAGGGGGCTTTACACGAGCAGTACTTC
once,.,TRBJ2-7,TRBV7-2,CASSFNHDSYEQYF,TGTGCCAGCAGCTTCAACCACGACAGCTACGAGCAGTACTTC
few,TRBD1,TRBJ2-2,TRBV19,CASSSRTGRGTGELFF,TGTGCCAGTAGTTCTCGGACAGGAAGAGGCACCGGGGAGCTGTTTTTT
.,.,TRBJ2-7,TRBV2,CASSESRGRYEQYF,TGTGCCAGCAGTGAGTCGCGGGGGCGCTACGAGCAGTACTTC
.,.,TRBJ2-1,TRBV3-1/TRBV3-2,CASSPGQLNYNEQFF,TGTGCCAGCAGTCCGGGACAACTGAATTACAATGAGCAGTTCTTC
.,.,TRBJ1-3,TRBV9,CASSRISIESSGNTIYF,TGTGCCAGCAGCCGAATCTCCATTGAGAGCTCTGGAAACACCATATATTTT
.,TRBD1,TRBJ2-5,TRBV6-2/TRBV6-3,CASSYHSRQGVDQETQYF,TGTGCCAGCAGTTACCATTCCCGACAGGGGGTAGATCAAGAGACCCAGTACTTC
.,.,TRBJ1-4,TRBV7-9,CASRDTTMEKLFF,TGTGCCAGCCGGGACACCACTATGGAAAAACTGTTTTTT
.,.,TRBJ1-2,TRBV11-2,CASIPWGVGSSYTF,TGTGCCAGCATACCCTGGGGGGTCGGTAGCAGCTACACCTTC
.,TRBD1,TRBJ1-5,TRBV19,CASSTDRGNQPQHF,TGTGCCAGTAGTACAGACAGGGGTAATCAGCCCCAGCATTTT
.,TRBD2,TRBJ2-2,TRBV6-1,CASSAPSGGSTGELFF,TGTGCCAGCAGTGCGCCTAGCGGGGGATCCACTGGGGAGCTGTTTTTT
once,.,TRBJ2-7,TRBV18,CASSPAKDSYEQYF,TGTGCCAGCTCCCCAGCGAAAGACTCCTACGAGCAGTACTTC
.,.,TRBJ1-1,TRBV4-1,CASSPTGKGMNTEAFF,TGCGCCAGCAGCCCTACAGGGAAAGGAATGAACACTGAAGCTTTCTTT
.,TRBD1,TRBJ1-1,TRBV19,CASRGDREAFF,TGTGCCAGTAGGGGGGACAGGGAAGCTTTCTTT
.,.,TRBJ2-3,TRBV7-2,CASSPPAASTDTQYF,TGTGCCAGCAGCCCCCCAGCGGCTAGCACAGATACGCAGTATTTT
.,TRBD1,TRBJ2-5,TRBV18,CASGPGQGPSETQYF,TGTGCCAGCGGGCCGGGACAGGGGCCGTCGGAGACCCAGTACTTC
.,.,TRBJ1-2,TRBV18,CASSTSPGYNGYTF,TGTGCCAGCTCAACCTCCCCAGGGTATAATGGCTACACCTTC
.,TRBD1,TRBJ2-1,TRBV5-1,CASSFDRGGEQFF,TGCGCCAGCAGCTTCGACAGGGGGGGTGAGCAGTTCTTC
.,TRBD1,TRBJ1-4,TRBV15,CATSNIRGREGLNEKLFF,TGTGCCACCAGCAATATTAGGGGGCGCGAAGGTCTTAATGAAAAACTGTTTTTT
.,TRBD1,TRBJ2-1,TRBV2,CASSSTGVDNEQFF,TGTGCCAGCAGTTCGACAGGGGTGGACAATGAGCAGTTCTTC
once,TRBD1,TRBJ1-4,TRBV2,CASMKGQGTNEKLFF,TGTGCCAGCATGAAAGGACAGGGGACTAATGAAAAACTGTTTTTT